The clone carrying this T cell receptor (beta chain) is deemed medium-sized. Its antigen is undetermined. Deletions cut 1 base from V and 5 bases from J, with 10 bases between. CDR1 is SGHRS, CDR2 YFSETQ, per germline. This CDR3 is built from 14 residues. TCRdb recomputed calls from the 5' RACE reads with MiXCR, one row per CDR3 protein. The sample holds 5,000 to 6,000 distinct CDR3 sequences, more than 20% seen once. These data come from a study of spatial heterogeneity in lung cancer. Across the whole study: The average appearance count of each unique TCR and UMI combination in raw reads was more than 9.5. Study-wide results and limits: Expanded intratumoral alpha and beta TCR counts tracked tumor mutation counts. Ubiquitous expanded TCR counts tracked ubiquitous nonsynonymous mutations, and regional counts tracked regional ones.

Time point in this sample: sample taken at primary tumor resection. Sequencing of whole RNA from tumor, nontumor lung or frozen PBMC involved no sorting. V and J are TRBV5-1 and TRBJ2-1; D unclear. The receptor's source is a male donor with early-stage non-small cell lung cancer. The specimen comprised lung tumor tissue, sampled at surgery. CDR3 bases: TGCGCCAGCAGCTTGCGGCTAGGAGACAATGAGCAGTTCTTC. Translating it yields CASSLRLGDNEQFF.